This T cell receptor beta chain was observed in a study of early T cells in non-severe SARS-CoV-2 infection. Study-wide context: Chains stayed unpaired after sequencing of bulk RNA from unsorted whole blood. The study's findings and limits: CD4 and private specificities were missed by VDJdb matching, which favored anti-spike CD8 responses.

Unique molecular identifiers (one per individual cDNA molecule) were attached. TCRdb recomputed calls from the 5' RACE reads with MiXCR, one row per CDR3 protein. The data show approximately 60,000 distinct CDR3 sequences, around 13% seen once. Germline CDR1 and CDR2: DFQATT and SNEGSKA (reference sequence). CDR3 length equals 14 residues. V lost 3 bases to trimming and J lost 1 base, with 12 bases between them. Remarks on this clonotype: The antigen remains unidentified.

The V gene is TRBV20-1, the J gene TRBJ1-1; D uncertain. This TCR was sampled from an adult who was a healthcare worker with PCR-confirmed SARS-CoV-2 infection or an uninfected control (not recorded which). Sequenced input: whole blood. CDR3 amino acids: CSARPGGKNTEAFF. CDR3 nucleotide sequence: TGCAGTGCTAGGCCCGGAGGCAAGAACACTGAAGCTTTCTTT.